This T cell receptor beta chain was profiled in a study of T cell responses to AZD1222 COVID-19 vaccine. Using immunoSEQ multiplex PCR, the repertoire was profiled, and TCRdb retains in-frame clones only, with some absent. This sample carries about 120,000 clones, around 90% of them seen once, and the ten largest clones take just over 4%. The V gene lost 2 bases and the J gene lost 1 base, with 8 bases spanning the gap. CDR3 length: 14 residues. CDR1 is SGHDN, CDR2 FVKESK, per germline. Sequencing was performed on peripheral blood, taken 28 days after the second dose of the MenACWY control vaccine. This TCR was recovered from an adult who received the MenACWY meningococcal vaccine as a control. The V and J genes are TRBV14 and TRBJ1-1; D is unresolved. The CDR3 reads CASSQRWGNTEAFF. CDR3 sequence (DNA): TGTGCCAGCAGCCAAAGGTGGGGGAACACTGAAGCTTTCTTT.